Shown below are 23 T cell receptor beta chains from a single sample sequenced in a study of identical twins. TCRdb fed the 5' RACE reads into MiXCR, producing one record per CDR3 protein. This table holds approximately 700,000 distinct CDR3 sequences, around 6% found once. Sequenced material: naive T cells sorted from blood. These receptors all come from a man in his late teens or twenties in good health.

This chain uses TRBV7-9 with TRBJ2-7, with 13 bases matching TRBD2. V dropped 10 bases and J dropped 6; count of bases not matched to a gene: 15. The CDR3 length is 16 residues. Germline V gene data show CDR1 as SEHNR and CDR2 as FQNEAQ (reference sequence). CDR3 loop: CATSGTSGAFGAEQYF. The CDR3 bases are TGTGCCACCTCCGGGACTAGCGGGGCCTTTGGGGCCGAGCAGTACTTC.

The rearrangement links TRBV4-1 to TRBJ2-2, with 10 nucleotides matching TRBD2. CDR1 is MGHRA and CDR2 is YSYEKL in the germline V gene. The ends lost 3 bases at V and 7 bases at J; junction bases unmatched: 5. This CDR3 region has 15 residues. The CDR3 DNA sequence: TGCGCCAGCAGCCACGGGACTAGCGACGGCGGGGAGCTGTTTTTT. Translating it yields CASSHGTSDGGELFF.

The genes are TRBV18 and TRBJ2-7; a possible D gene is TRBD2 (6 bases). The CDR3 is 16 residues long. Trimming took off 2 bases at V and 4 bases at J, with 18 bases between the two ends. Germline V gives CDR1 KGHSH, CDR2 LQKENI. DNA for the CDR3: TGTGCCAGCTCACCAATCAGCTCCGGGAGCGGTTACGAGCAGTACTTC. It is translated as CASSPISSGSGYEQYF.

The rearrangement joins TRBV4-2 to TRBJ2-7; the D gene is possibly TRBD2 (6 bases). V dropped 4 bases and J dropped 4 bases, with 17 bases sitting between them. Per germline, CDR1 LGHNA and CDR2 YNFKEQ. The CDR3 is 15 amino acids. CDR3 sequence: CASSPTWDSNYEQYF. In DNA, the CDR3 is TGTGCCAGCAGCCCGACATGGGACTCCAATTACGAGCAGTACTTC.

This clonotype has more than one count but fewer than ten. The rearrangement joins TRBV20-1 to TRBJ1-5; 8 positions match TRBD1. With 5 bases clipped from V and 0 bases from J, the junction kept 6 bases outside the gene matches. The CDR3 consists of 15 residues. Germline CDR1 reads DFQATT; CDR2 reads SNEGSKA (reference sequence). CDR3 DNA: TGCAGTGCTCCGCGGACAGGGAATAGCAATCAGCCCCAGCATTTT. Translation: CSAPRTGNSNQPQHF.

This clonotype was counted ten times or more. The V and J genes are TRBV6-2 or TRBV6-3 and TRBJ2-3, with 13 bases matching TRBD2. V was pared by 0 bases and J by 5 bases, with 2 bases of the junction left unmatched. The CDR3 consists of 16 residues. Per the germline V gene, CDR1 is MNHEY and CDR2 is SVGEGT. This CDR3 is CASSYSLAGGQDTQYF. The CDR3 DNA reads TGTGCCAGCAGTTACTCACTAGCGGGAGGGCAAGATACGCAGTATTTT.

This clonotype was seen many times. The CDR3 loop is CASSWSTGIGEQYF. The CDR3 DNA is TGTGCCAGCAGTTGGAGTACAGGGATCGGCGAGCAGTACTTC. V and J are TRBV12-3 or TRBV12-4 and TRBJ2-7, with a tentative D call TRBD1 (6 bases). CDR3 length: 14 amino acids. Between the trimmed V and J ends, which lost 4 bases and 6 bases, there was a span of 16 bases.

This clonotype has only a few counts. The V call is TRBV6-1, the J call TRBJ1-2, with D possibly matching TRBD1 (5 bases). CDR1 is MNHNS, CDR2 SASEGT, per germline. This CDR3 is built from 14 residues. Trimming cost V 7 bases and J 0 bases, with 12 bases left between them. This CDR3 reads CASTTTAANYGYTF. CDR3 DNA: TGTGCCAGCACCACGACAGCCGCTAACTATGGCTACACCTTC.

This clonotype was recorded many times. The chain links TRBV7-2 to TRBJ2-7; D not resolved. The CDR3 covers 14 residues. Deletions cut 1 base from V and 0 bases from J, with 7 bases between. Germline assignment: CDR1 SGHTA and CDR2 FQGNSA. The CDR3 here is CASSLVDISYEQYF. In DNA form, the CDR3 reads TGTGCCAGCAGCTTAGTTGATATCTCCTACGAGCAGTACTTC.

The J gene is TRBJ2-1, the V gene TRBV10-3; D unclear. The CDR3 consists of 16 residues. Looked up from germline, CDR1 is ENHRY and CDR2 is SYGVKD. The V end was cut by 3 bases, the J end by 2 bases, with 14 bases between. The CDR3 sequence is CAISDLSSGTYNEQFF. The CDR3 DNA reads as TGTGCCATCAGTGATTTATCTTCTGGGACCTACAATGAGCAGTTCTTC.

This clonotype was recorded at least ten times. V usage is TRBV29-1 and J usage is TRBJ2-2; D is uncertain. Germline V gives CDR1 SQVTM, CDR2 ANQGSEA. Trimming pared 5 bases from V and 1 base from J, leaving 14 bases between. CDR3 length: 15 residues. In DNA form, the CDR3 reads TGCAGCGTTTGGTCGTCACTTGGGAACACCGGGGAGCTGTTTTTT. Residues: CSVWSSLGNTGELFF.

This clonotype appeared many times. V and J are TRBV12-3 or TRBV12-4 and TRBJ1-5; D not certain. The V end was cut by 1 base, the J end by 0 bases, with 7 bases between. The CDR3 length is 15 residues. This chain's CDR3 is CASSLGVNSNQPQHF. In DNA form, the CDR3 reads TGTGCCAGCAGTTTAGGGGTAAATAGCAATCAGCCCCAGCATTTT.

This clonotype showed up many times. The chain combines TRBV30 with TRBJ1-1; D not certain. V shed 7 bases and J shed 3 bases, with 15 bases lying between them. Germline-derived CDR1 and CDR2 are GTSNPN and SVGIG (reference sequence). The CDR3 spans 13 residues. CDR3 protein: CASLQLWDTEAFF. In DNA form, the CDR3 reads TGTGCCTCGTTGCAGCTCTGGGACACTGAAGCTTTCTTT.

This clonotype was found many times. This sequence joins TRBV4-3 and TRBJ1-1; D is possibly TRBD1 (5 bases). The CDR3 is 13 residues long. The V gene lost 3 bases and the J gene lost 4 bases, with 9 bases spanning the gap. Germline CDR1 and CDR2: LGHNA and YSLEER. The CDR3 spells CASSHRGLTEAFF. In DNA, the CDR3 is TGCGCCAGCAGCCATCGGGGCCTCACTGAAGCTTTCTTT.

This clonotype was observed many times. This chain links TRBV20-1 with TRBJ1-6; 8 positions match TRBD1. CDR3 length: 14 residues. Germline trimming cut 2 bases from V and 9 bases from J; bases unmatched to any gene: 6. The germline V gene has CDR1 DFQATT and CDR2 SNEGSKA (reference sequence). This CDR3 reads CSARRRTGPSPLHF. In DNA form, the CDR3 reads TGCAGTGCTAGACGCCGGACAGGGCCTTCACCCCTCCACTTT.

This clonotype was detected many times. The chain carries TRBV12-3 or TRBV12-4 and TRBJ2-2; a possible D gene is TRBD1 (5 bases). This CDR3 has 15 amino acids. The ends were cut back, 3 bases at V and 4 bases at J, with 12 bases in the middle. The CDR3: CASSFGQGITGELFF. The CDR3 coding sequence is TGTGCCAGCAGTTTTGGGCAGGGAATCACCGGGGAGCTGTTTTTT.

This rearrangement joins TRBV13 to TRBJ1-1; TRBD1 matches 8 bases. V lost 3 bases to trimming and J lost 4 bases; unmatched junction nucleotides: 7. There are 15 residues in the CDR3. The germline V gene has CDR1 PRHDT and CDR2 FYEKMQ (reference sequence). Here the CDR3 DNA reads TGTGCCAGCAGCTTGTATTCAGGGGGCCGCACTGAAGCTTTCTTT. Translated: CASSLYSGGRTEAFF.

This clonotype occurred many times. CDR3 sequence reads: CASSFSGQNTEAFF. The CDR3 DNA sequence: TGTGCCAGCAGTTTTTCCGGGCAGAACACTGAAGCTTTCTTT. This sequence joins TRBV28 and TRBJ1-1; D is uncertain. Germline lookup yields CDR1 MDHEN and CDR2 SYDVKM. The CDR3 extends over 14 amino acids. Trimming shortened V by 3 bases and J by 1 base, and 9 bases separated the two germline ends.

This clonotype is a singleton in its sample. A much larger clone differs by one base, so this may be a read error. It is likely a read error, because the conserved phenylalanine at the end of the CDR3 is missing. The V call is TRBV27, the J call TRBJ1-2; D gene uncertain. V lost 0 bases and J lost 6, with 17 bases in between. The CDR3 has 16 residues. Germline loops: CDR1 MNHEY, CDR2 SMNVEV (reference sequence). Here the CDR3 DNA reads TGTGCCAGCAGTTTATCGAGATTGCCCAGCGGGAATGGCTACACCTGC. It is translated as CASSLSRLPSGNGYTC.

In this sample, this clonotype turned up a few times. CDR3 in amino acids: CASSLAVRRAKNIQYF. The CDR3 DNA reads TGTGCCAGCAGCTTAGCGGTTAGACGGGCCAAAAACATTCAGTACTTC. V is TRBV7-9 and J is TRBJ2-4, with unresolved D. The CDR3 runs 16 residues. V was clipped by 0 bases and J by 1 base, with 10 bases between them. The germline V gene encodes CDR1 SEHNR and CDR2 FQNEAQ (reference sequence).

At least ten counts were recorded for this clonotype. The chain uses TRBV20-1 and TRBJ2-1, with 8 positions matching TRBD2. J was trimmed by 5 bases and V by 3 bases; bases with no gene match: 9. The germline CDR1 and CDR2 sequences are DFQATT and SNEGSKA (reference sequence). The CDR3 is made up of 15 amino acids. Written as DNA, the CDR3 is TGCAGTGCTAGGGGTCCGGGACTAGGGAACAATGAGCAGTTCTTC. Protein sequence: CSARGPGLGNNEQFF.

This clonotype was counted many times. The rearrangement joins TRBV10-3 to TRBJ2-1, with D possibly called TRBD1 or TRBD2 (5 bases each). The CDR3 runs 13 residues. Germline V CDR1 and CDR2: ENHRY, SYGVKD. V lost 8 bases and J lost 0, with 8 bases in between. CDR3 loop: CAIWDVSYNEQFF. The CDR3 coding sequence is TGTGCCATCTGGGACGTCTCCTACAATGAGCAGTTCTTC.

The chain carries TRBV7-2 and TRBJ2-1, with D perhaps being TRBD1 or TRBD2 (5 bases each). The V gene lost 2 bases and the J gene lost 6 bases, with 11 bases spanning the gap. Germline V gene sequence: CDR1 SGHTA, CDR2 FQGNSA. The CDR3 covers 14 residues. CDR3 DNA: TGTGCCAGCAGCTTATATAGCGACAGCAATGAGCAGTTCTTC. Its protein is CASSLYSDSNEQFF.